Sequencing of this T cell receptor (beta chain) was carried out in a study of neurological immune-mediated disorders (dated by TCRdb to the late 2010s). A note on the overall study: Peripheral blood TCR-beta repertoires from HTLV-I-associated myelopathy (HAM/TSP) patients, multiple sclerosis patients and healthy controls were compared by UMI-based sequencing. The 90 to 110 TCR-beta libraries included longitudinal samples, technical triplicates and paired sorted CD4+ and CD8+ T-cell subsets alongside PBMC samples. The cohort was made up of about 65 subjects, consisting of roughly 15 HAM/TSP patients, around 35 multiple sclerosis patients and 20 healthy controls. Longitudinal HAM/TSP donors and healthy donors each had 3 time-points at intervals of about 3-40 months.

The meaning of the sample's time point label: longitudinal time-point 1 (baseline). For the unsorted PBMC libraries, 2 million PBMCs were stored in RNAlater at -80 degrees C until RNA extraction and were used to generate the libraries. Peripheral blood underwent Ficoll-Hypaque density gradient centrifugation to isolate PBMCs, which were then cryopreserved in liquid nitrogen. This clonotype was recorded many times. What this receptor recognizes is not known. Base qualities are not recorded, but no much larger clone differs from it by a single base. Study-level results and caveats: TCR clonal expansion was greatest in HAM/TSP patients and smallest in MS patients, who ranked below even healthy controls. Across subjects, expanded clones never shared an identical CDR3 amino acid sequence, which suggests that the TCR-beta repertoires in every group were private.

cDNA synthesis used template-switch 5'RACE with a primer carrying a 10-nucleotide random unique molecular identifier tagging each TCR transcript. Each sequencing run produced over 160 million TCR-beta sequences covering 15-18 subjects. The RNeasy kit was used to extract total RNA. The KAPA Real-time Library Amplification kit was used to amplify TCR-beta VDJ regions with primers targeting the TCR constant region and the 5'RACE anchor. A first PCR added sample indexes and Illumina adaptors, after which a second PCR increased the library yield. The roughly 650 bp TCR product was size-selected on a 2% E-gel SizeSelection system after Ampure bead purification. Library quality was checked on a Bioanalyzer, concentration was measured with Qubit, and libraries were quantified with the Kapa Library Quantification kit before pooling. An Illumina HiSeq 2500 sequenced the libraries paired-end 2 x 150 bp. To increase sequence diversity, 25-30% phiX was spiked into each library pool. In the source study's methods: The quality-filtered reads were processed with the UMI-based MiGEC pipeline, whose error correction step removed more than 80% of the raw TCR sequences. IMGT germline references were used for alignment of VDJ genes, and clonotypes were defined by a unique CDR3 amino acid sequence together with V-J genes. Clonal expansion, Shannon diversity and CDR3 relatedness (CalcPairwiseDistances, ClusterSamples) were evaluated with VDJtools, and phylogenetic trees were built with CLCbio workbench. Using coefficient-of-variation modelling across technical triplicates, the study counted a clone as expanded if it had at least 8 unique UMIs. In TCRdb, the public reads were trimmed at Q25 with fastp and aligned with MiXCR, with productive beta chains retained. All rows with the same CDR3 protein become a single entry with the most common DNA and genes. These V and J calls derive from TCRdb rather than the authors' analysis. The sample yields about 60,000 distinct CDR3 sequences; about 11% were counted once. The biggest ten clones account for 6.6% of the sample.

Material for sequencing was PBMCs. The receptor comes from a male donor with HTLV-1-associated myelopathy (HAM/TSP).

The DNA reads TGCGCCAGCAGCCACGGGGCCGGCAAAAACATTCAGTACTTC. Its protein is CASSHGAGKNIQYF. This chain joins TRBV5-1 to TRBJ2-4; the D assignment is uncertain and may be TRBD1 or TRBD2, with 5 bases supporting each. There are 14 amino acids in the CDR3, from cysteine to phenylalanine inclusive. Left in the record is the CDR3 DNA by itself, 42 bases read in frame from the first base. Relative to germline, V is 4 bases shorter and J is 3 bases shorter, with 11 bases between their ends. Taken from the germline V gene, the CDR1 and CDR2 loops are SGHRS and YFSETQ.